The sequence of this T cell receptor (beta chain) was determined in a study of metastatic and nonmetastatic thyroid tumors. TCRdb recomputed clones from the PCR reads via MiXCR. The table has approximately 21,000 clones, about a fifth seen once. The CDR3 has 15 residues. The V end was cut by 0 bases, the J end by 13 bases, with 20 bases between. The germline V gene has CDR1 SGHDN and CDR2 FVKESK. Every patient underwent thyroid surgery untreated. V is TRBV14 and J is TRBJ2-3; no firm D call. This receptor was identified in a female donor with papillary thyroid cancer or a benign thyroid nodule (not recorded which). Some clones in this sample may be carry-over from other donors' samples. The sequencing input was blood. The CDR3 DNA sequence: TGTGCCAGCAGCCAAGATAGGCGTACAACCGGGTCAGAGTATTTT. It translates to CASSQDRRTTGSEYF.